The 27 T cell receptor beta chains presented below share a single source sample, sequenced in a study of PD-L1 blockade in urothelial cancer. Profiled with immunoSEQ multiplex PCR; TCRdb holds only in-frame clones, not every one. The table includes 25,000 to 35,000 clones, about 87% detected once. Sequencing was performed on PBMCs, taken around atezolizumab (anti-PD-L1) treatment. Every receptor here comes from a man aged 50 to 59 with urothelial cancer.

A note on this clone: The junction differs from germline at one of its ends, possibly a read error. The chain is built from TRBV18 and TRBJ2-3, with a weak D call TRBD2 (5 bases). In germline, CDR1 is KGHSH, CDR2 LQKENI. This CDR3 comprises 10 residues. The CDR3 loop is CHGVSDTQYF. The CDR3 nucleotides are TGCCACGGGGTGTCAGATACGCAGTATTTT.

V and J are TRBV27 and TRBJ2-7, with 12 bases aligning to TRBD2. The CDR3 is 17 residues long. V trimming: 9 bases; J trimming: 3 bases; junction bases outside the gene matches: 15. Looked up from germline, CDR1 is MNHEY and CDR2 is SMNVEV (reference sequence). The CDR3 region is CARQTVIRLAGDYEQYF. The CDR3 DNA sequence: TGTGCCAGACAGACAGTGATCCGACTAGCGGGGGACTACGAGCAGTACTTC.

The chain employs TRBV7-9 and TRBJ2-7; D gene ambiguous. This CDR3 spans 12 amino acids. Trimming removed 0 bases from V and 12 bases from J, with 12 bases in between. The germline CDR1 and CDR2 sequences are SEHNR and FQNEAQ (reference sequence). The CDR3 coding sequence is TGTGCCAGCAGCTTAGCGAGGCGGCCGCTGTACTTC. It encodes CASSLARRPLYF.

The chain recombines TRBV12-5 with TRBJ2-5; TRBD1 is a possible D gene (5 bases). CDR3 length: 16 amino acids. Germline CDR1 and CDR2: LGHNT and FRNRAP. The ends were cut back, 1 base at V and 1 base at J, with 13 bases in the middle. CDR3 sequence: CASGLGQGLSQETQYF. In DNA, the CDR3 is TGTGCTAGTGGTTTGGGGCAGGGTTTAAGCCAAGAGACCCAGTACTTC.

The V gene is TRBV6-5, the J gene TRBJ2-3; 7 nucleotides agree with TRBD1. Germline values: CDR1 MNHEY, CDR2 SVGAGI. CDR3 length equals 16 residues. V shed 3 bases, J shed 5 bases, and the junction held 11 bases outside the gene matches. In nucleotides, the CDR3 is TGTGCCAGCAGTTATGGCAGGGGGTTCCCTGGAGATACGCAGTATTTT. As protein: CASSYGRGFPGDTQYF.

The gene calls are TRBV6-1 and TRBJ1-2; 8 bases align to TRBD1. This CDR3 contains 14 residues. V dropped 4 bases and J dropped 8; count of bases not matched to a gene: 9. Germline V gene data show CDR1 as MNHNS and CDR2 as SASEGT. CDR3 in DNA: TGTGCCAGCAGTGCCGACAGGGGAGGGCGCGGCTACACCTTC. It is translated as CASSADRGGRGYTF.

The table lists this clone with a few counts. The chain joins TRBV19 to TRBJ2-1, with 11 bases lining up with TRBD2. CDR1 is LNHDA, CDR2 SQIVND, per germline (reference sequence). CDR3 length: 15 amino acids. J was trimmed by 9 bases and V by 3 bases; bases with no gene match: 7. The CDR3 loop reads CASSILAGGVGEQFF. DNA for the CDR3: TGTGCCAGTAGTATCCTAGCGGGAGGAGTCGGTGAGCAGTTCTTC.

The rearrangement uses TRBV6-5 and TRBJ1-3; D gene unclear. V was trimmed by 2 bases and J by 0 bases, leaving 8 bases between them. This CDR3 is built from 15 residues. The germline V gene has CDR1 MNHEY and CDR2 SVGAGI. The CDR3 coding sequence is TGTGCCAGCAGTTACGGCGGGATCTCTGGAAACACCATATATTTT. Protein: CASSYGGISGNTIYF.

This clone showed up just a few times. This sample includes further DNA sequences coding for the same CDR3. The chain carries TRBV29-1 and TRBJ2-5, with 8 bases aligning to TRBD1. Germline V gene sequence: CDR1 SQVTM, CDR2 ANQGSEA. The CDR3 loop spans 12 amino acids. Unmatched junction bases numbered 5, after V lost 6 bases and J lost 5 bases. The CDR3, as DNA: TGCAGCGTGGGGACAGGTTGGGAGACCCAGTACTTC. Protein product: CSVGTGWETQYF.

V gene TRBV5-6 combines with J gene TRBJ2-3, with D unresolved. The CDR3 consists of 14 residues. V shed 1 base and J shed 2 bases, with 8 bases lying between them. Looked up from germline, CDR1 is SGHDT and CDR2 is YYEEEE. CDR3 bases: TGTGCCAGCAGCTTGCCAGGCTTCACAGATACGCAGTATTTT. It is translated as CASSLPGFTDTQYF.

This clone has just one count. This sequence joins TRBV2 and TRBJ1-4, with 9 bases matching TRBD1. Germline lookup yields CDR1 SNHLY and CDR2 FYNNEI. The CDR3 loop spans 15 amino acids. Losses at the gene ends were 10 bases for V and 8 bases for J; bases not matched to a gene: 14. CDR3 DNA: TGTGCCACATGCGAGCCGGGACAGGGTTACGAAAAACTGTTTTTT. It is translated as CATCEPGQGYEKLFF.

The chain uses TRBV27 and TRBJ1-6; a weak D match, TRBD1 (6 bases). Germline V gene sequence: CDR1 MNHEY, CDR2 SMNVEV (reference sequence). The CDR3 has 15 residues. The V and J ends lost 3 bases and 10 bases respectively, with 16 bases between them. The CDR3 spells CASSLTKTGFSPLHF. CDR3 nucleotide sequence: TGTGCCAGCAGTTTGACTAAAACAGGGTTCTCACCCCTCCACTTT.

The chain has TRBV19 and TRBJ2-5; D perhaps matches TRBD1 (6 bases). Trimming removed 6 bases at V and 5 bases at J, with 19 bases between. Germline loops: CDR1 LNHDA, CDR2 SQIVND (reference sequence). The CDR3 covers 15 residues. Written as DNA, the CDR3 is TGTGCCAGTAGCCCAGGGGTTTGGGATTGGGAGACCCAGTACTTC. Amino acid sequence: CASSPGVWDWETQYF.

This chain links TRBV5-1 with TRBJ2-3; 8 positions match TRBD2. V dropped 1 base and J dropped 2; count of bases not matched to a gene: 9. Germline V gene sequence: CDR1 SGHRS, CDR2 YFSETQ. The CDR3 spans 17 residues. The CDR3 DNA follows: TGCGCCAGCAGCTTGCGACTACTAGCGGCCTCCACAGATACGCAGTATTTT. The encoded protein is CASSLRLLAASTDTQYF.

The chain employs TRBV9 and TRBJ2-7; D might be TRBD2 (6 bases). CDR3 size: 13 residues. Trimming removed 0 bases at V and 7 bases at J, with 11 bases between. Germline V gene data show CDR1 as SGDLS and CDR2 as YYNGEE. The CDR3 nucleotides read TGTGCCAGCAGCGTAGCTTCCCGGGAGGAGCAGTACTTC. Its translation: CASSVASREEQYF.

As DNA, the CDR3 is TGTGCCAGCAGCCGGACTAGCGGGAATTACAATGAGCAGTTCTTC. It codes for CASSRTSGNYNEQFF. The rearrangement uses TRBV7-9 and TRBJ2-1, with 12 bases that match TRBD2. The CDR3 extends over 15 amino acids. V was pared by 5 bases and J by 4 bases, with 3 bases of the junction left unmatched. Germline V gene data show CDR1 as SEHNR and CDR2 as FQNEAQ (reference sequence).

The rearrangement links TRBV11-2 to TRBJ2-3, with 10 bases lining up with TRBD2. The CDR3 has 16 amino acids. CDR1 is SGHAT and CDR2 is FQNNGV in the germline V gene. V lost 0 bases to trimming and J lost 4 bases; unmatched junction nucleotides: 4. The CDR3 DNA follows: TGTGCCAGCAGCTTAGAAACTAGCGGGAAACCAGATACGCAGTATTTT. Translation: CASSLETSGKPDTQYF.

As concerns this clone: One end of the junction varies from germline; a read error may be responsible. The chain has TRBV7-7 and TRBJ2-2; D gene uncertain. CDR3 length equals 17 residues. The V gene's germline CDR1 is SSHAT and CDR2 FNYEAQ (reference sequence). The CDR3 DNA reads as TGTGCTAGCAGCTTCGGTCCCTCAACCACGAACACCGGGGAGCTGTTTTTT. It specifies CASSFGPSTTNTGELFF.

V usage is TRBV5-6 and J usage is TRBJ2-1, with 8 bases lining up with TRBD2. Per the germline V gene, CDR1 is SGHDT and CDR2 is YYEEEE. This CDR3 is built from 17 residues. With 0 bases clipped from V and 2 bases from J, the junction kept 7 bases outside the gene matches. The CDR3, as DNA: TGTGCCAGCAGCTTGGCGGGGGGGGGAGGGCCCTACAATGAGCAGTTCTTC. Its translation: CASSLAGGGGPYNEQFF.

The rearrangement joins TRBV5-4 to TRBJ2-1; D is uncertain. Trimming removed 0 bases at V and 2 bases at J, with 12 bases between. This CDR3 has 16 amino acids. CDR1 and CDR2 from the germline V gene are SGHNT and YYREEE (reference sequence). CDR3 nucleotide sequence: TGTGCCAGCAGCTTGGGAGAAGGTGGGCCCTACAATGAGCAGTTCTTC. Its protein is CASSLGEGGPYNEQFF.

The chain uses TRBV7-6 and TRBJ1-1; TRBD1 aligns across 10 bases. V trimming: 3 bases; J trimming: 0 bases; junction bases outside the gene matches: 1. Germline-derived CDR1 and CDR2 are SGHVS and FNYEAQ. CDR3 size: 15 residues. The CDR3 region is CASSLGQGMNTEAFF. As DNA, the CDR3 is TGTGCCAGCAGCTTGGGACAGGGGATGAACACTGAAGCTTTCTTT.

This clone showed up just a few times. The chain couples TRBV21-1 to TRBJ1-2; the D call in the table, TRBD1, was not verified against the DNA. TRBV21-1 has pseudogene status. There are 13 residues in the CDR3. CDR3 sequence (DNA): TGTGCCAGCAGCGCGGACAGGGCTGGAGGCTACACCTTC. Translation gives CASSADRAGGYTF.

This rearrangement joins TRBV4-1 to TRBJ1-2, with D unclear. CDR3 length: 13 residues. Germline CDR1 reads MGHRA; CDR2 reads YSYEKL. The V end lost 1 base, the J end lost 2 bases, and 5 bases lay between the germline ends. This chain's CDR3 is CASSQAVNYGYTF. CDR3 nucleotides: TGCGCCAGCAGCCAAGCCGTAAACTATGGCTACACCTTC.

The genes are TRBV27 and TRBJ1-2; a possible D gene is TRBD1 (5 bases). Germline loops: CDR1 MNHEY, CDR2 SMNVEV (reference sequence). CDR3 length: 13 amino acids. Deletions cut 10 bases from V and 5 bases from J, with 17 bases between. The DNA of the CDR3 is TGTGCCACCGCCGAGGCAGGGAATTATGGCTACACCTTC. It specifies CATAEAGNYGYTF.

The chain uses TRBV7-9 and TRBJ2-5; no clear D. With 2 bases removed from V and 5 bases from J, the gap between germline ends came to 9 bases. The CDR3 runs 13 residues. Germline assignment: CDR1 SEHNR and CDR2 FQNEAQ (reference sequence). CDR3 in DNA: TGTGCCAGCAGCTTACAACCTGAGGAGACCCAGTACTTC. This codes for CASSLQPEETQYF.

The CDR3 coding sequence is TGTGCCAGCTGGGGACTAGCGGGCAACTACGAGCAGTACTTC. It codes for CASWGLAGNYEQYF. The rearrangement uses TRBV27 and TRBJ2-7, with 12 positions matching TRBD2. Germline V CDR1 and CDR2: MNHEY, SMNVEV (reference sequence). This CDR3 is built from 14 residues. The V and J ends lost 8 bases and 3 bases, in that order; junction bases with no gene match: 5.

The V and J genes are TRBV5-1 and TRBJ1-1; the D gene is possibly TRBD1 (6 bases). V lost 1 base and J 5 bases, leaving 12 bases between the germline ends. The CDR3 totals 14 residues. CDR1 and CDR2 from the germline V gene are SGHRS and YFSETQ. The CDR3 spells CASSLQGLGTEAFF. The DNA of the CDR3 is TGCGCCAGCAGCTTGCAGGGGCTGGGGACTGAAGCTTTCTTT.